One sample yielded the 23 T cell receptor beta chains listed below, sequenced in a study of blood T cells in healthy people across ages. A second PCR, run for about 7 to 11 cycles, used a sample-barcoded 5' primer plus a J-beta primer mix. From the 5' RACE reads, TCRdb called clonotypes with MiXCR, one entry per CDR3 protein. This repertoire shows 1.5 million to 2 million distinct CDR3 sequences, about 50% found once; its top ten account for less than 2.5%. The material sequenced was blood. These receptors originate from a woman in her thirties or forties in good health.

V usage is TRBV20-1 and J usage is TRBJ1-5; TRBD1 matches at 10 bases. CDR3 length: 14 residues. Germline-derived CDR1 and CDR2 are DFQATT and SNEGSKA (reference sequence). The V gene end was trimmed by 4 bases and the J gene end by 6 bases; junction bases not matched to a gene: 6. The CDR3 DNA is TGCAGTGCTACGACAGGGGGCTCGGTTCAGCCCCAGCATTTT. Translating it yields CSATTGGSVQPQHF.

This clonotype occurred a few times. The rearrangement joins TRBV4-1 to TRBJ2-5; TRBD2 might be the D (6 bases). The CDR3 is 15 amino acids. The V gene's germline CDR1 is MGHRA and CDR2 YSYEKL. V gave up 0 bases and J gave up 2 bases, with 10 bases separating them. The CDR3 region is CASSQDDAGQETQYF. CDR3 sequence (DNA): TGCGCCAGCAGCCAAGATGACGCGGGGCAAGAGACCCAGTACTTC.

This clonotype has a handful of counts. The V and J genes are TRBV6-2 or TRBV6-3 and TRBJ2-7; 10 nucleotides agree with TRBD1. The CDR3 length is 15 residues. Trimming cost V 8 bases and J 2 bases; bases outside gene matches: 9. Per the germline V gene, CDR1 is MNHEY and CDR2 is SVGEGT. The CDR3 spells CASEPTGTGAYEQYF. Here the CDR3 DNA reads TGTGCCAGCGAACCCACCGGGACAGGGGCCTACGAGCAGTACTTC.

This clonotype was seen a handful of times. The rearrangement uses TRBV5-1 and TRBJ2-6; TRBD1 agrees at 9 bases. Germline V CDR1 and CDR2: SGHRS, YFSETQ. The V gene end was trimmed by 4 bases and the J gene end by 0 bases; junction bases not matched to a gene: 5. The CDR3 extends over 17 amino acids. CDR3 bases: TGCGCCAGCAGCCGGACAGGGGCCAACTCTGGGGCCAACGTCCTGACTTTC. The encoded protein is CASSRTGANSGANVLTF.

The chain links TRBV28 to TRBJ2-5, with unresolved D. The DNA end is more similar to TRBJ2-1, so the J call may be wrong. The CDR3 runs to 15 residues. Germline V gives CDR1 MDHEN, CDR2 SYDVKM. The CDR3 DNA sequence: TGTGCCAGCAGTGGCCTCCGAGAGGCCCAAGAGACCCAGTTCTTC. Amino acids: CASSGLREAQETQFF.

CDR3 in amino acids: CASSQEGTGLNYGYTF. Written as DNA, the CDR3 is TGCGCCAGCAGCCAAGAAGGGACAGGTCTTAACTATGGCTACACCTTC. The chain recombines TRBV4-3 with TRBJ1-2; 8 bases agree with TRBD1. The germline V gene encodes CDR1 LGHNA and CDR2 YSLEER. The J segment lost 1 base and the V segment lost 0 bases, leaving 4 bases of the junction unmatched. The CDR3 consists of 16 residues.

The chain links TRBV12-3 or TRBV12-4 to TRBJ1-1; 9 nucleotides line up with TRBD1. The ends lost 8 bases at V and 5 bases at J; junction bases unmatched: 12. The CDR3 length is 15 residues. CDR3 protein: CASSNPTGGRTEAFF. CDR3 nucleotide sequence: TGTGCCAGCTCCAATCCGACAGGGGGTAGGACTGAAGCTTTCTTT.

This clonotype was seen more than once but under ten times. This rearrangement joins TRBV10-3 to TRBJ2-1; maybe TRBD1 (5 bases). Looked up from germline, CDR1 is ENHRY and CDR2 is SYGVKD. Deletions cut 3 bases from V and 4 bases from J, with 7 bases between. The CDR3 contains 13 residues. The CDR3 sequence: CAISEGVYNEQFF. DNA of the CDR3: TGTGCCATCAGTGAAGGGGTTTACAATGAGCAGTTCTTC.

The chain has TRBV20-1 and TRBJ2-3; 9 bases line up with TRBD2. Per germline, CDR1 DFQATT and CDR2 SNEGSKA (reference sequence). V trimming: 5 bases; J trimming: 3 bases; junction bases outside the gene matches: 12. The CDR3 contains 16 residues. The CDR3 nucleotides are TGCAGTGCTCCATCTATGCGGGGGGGCCGGACAGATACGCAGTATTTT. This translates into CSAPSMRGGRTDTQYF.

The chain joins TRBV29-1 to TRBJ1-1; D is uncertain. This CDR3 contains 10 residues. Germline loops: CDR1 SQVTM, CDR2 ANQGSEA. V was clipped by 7 bases and J by 4 bases, with 7 bases between them. The CDR3 loop reads CSAWGTEAFF. The DNA of the CDR3 is TGCAGCGCCTGGGGCACTGAAGCTTTCTTT.

V usage is TRBV11-2 and J usage is TRBJ2-1, with a weak D call TRBD2 (5 bases). Germline V gene sequence: CDR1 SGHAT, CDR2 FQNNGV. This CDR3 is 16 amino acids long. V was clipped by 5 bases and J by 0 bases, with 14 bases between them. DNA for the CDR3: TGTGCCAGCAGCGGCGGGCCGGGCGCCTCCTACAATGAGCAGTTCTTC. It encodes CASSGGPGASYNEQFF. Supplemented by reference TRBV11-2 and TRBJ2-1, the full variable domain reads EAGVAQSPRYKIIEKRQSVAFWCNPISGHATLYWYQQILGQGPKLLIQFQNNGVVDDSQLPKDRFSAERLKGVDSTLKIQPAKLEDSAVYLCASSGGPGASYNEQFFGPGTRLTVL.

This clonotype was detected a few times. The chain combines TRBV5-1 with TRBJ2-4; 11 nucleotides match TRBD1. The DNA end is a closer match to TRBJ2-7, so the J assignment may be wrong. CDR3 size: 15 residues. Germline V gene sequence: CDR1 SGHRS, CDR2 YFSETQ. CDR3: CASSYPGQGDYEQYF. The CDR3 region has the DNA TGCGCCAGCAGCTATCCGGGACAGGGGGACTACGAGCAGTACTTC.

V is TRBV18 and J is TRBJ1-5; TRBD1 aligns across 10 bases. V shed 5 bases and J 2 bases; nucleotides not matched to a gene: 6. This CDR3 is 16 amino acids long. Germline values: CDR1 KGHSH, CDR2 LQKENI. CDR3 sequence: CASSVTGTGGNQPQHF. In nucleotides, the CDR3 is TGTGCCAGCTCAGTCACCGGGACAGGGGGCAATCAGCCCCAGCATTTT.

V and J are TRBV20-1 and TRBJ2-5, with D possibly being TRBD2 (5 bases). Between the trimmed V and J ends, which lost 3 bases and 7 bases, there was a span of 18 bases. CDR3 length: 14 residues. The V gene's germline CDR1 is DFQATT and CDR2 SNEGSKA (reference sequence). CDR3 bases: TGCAGTGCTAGCCCAGCGCCCGGGATGGGGACCCAGTACTTC. Its translation: CSASPAPGMGTQYF.

This clonotype has more than one count but fewer than ten. The genes are TRBV20-1 and TRBJ2-3; D call uncertain. Germline CDR1 reads DFQATT; CDR2 reads SNEGSKA (reference sequence). The CDR3 length is 11 residues. Trimming took 3 bases from V and 8 from J, leaving 9 bases between them. The CDR3 reads CSASVSGTQYF. The CDR3 DNA follows: TGCAGTGCTAGTGTGTCGGGTACGCAGTATTTT.

In the case of this clonotype: One junction end does not reproduce the germline sequence, and a read error may be involved. This rearrangement joins TRBV25-1 to TRBJ1-6; D is possibly TRBD1 (5 bases). The CDR3 sequence is 16 residues long. Germline-derived CDR1 and CDR2 are MGHDK and SYGVNS. The CDR3 nucleotides read TGTGCCCGCAGTGAATTAACAGGCAGTTCAAATTCACCCCTCCACTTT. This codes for CARSELTGSSNSPLHF. The full variable domain, its missing parts supplied by reference TRBV25-1 and TRBJ1-6, is EADIYQTPRYLVIGTGKKITLECSQTMGHDKMYWYQQDPGMELHLIHYSYGVNSTEKGDLSSESTVSRIRTEHFPLTLESARPSHTSQYLCARSELTGSSNSPLHFGNGTRLTVT.

The chain has TRBV2 and TRBJ2-5; D not certain. V lost 3 bases, J lost 2 bases, and 10 bases lay in between. CDR1 SNHLY and CDR2 FYNNEI come from the germline V gene. CDR3 length: 14 amino acids. The CDR3 DNA follows: TGTGCCAGCAGTGACGGCAGATCACAAGAGACCCAGTACTTC. This sequence encodes CASSDGRSQETQYF.

This chain joins TRBV5-1 and TRBJ1-4, with 7 bases lining up with TRBD1. The CDR3 is 13 residues long. Looked up from germline, CDR1 is SGHRS and CDR2 is YFSETQ. Trimming at V came to 4 bases and at J to 8 bases, leaving 5 bases not matched to a gene. CDR3: CASSPQTGEKLFF. The DNA for the CDR3 is TGCGCCAGCAGCCCACAGACAGGGGAAAAACTGTTTTTT.

The chain recombines TRBV6-2 or TRBV6-3 with TRBJ2-7, with TRBD1 identical over 11 bases. The junction had 10 bases not matched to a gene; V was cut back by 11 bases and J by 7 bases. Germline V gene sequence: CDR1 MNHEY, CDR2 SVGEGT. The CDR3 runs 13 residues. In nucleotides, the CDR3 is TGTGCCGCCCGGGACAGGGGGGACAATGAGCAGTACTTC. It specifies CAARDRGDNEQYF.

This clonotype was detected only once. This chain uses TRBV12-3 or TRBV12-4 with TRBJ1-6, with D maybe TRBD1 (6 bases). V was shortened by 4 bases and J by 8 bases, with 9 bases between the two germline ends. The length of the CDR3 is 13 residues. In nucleotides, the CDR3 is TGTGCCAGCAGTTGGAAGGGGGATTCACCCCTCCACTTT. As protein: CASSWKGDSPLHF.

V and J are TRBV5-1 and TRBJ2-7; tentative D call: TRBD1 (6 bases). The CDR3 contains 16 residues. Trimming took off 4 bases at V and 3 bases at J, with 20 bases between the two ends. Germline lookup yields CDR1 SGHRS and CDR2 YFSETQ. The CDR3: CASSPEEGQRSYEQYF. The CDR3 DNA reads TGCGCCAGCAGCCCGGAGGAAGGACAGAGGAGCTACGAGCAGTACTTC.

The count of this clonotype is one. The rearrangement uses TRBV19 and TRBJ2-3, with TRBD1 as a possible D gene (5 bases). The length of the CDR3 is 14 residues. Trimming left V 5 bases short and J 2 bases short, with 11 bases between. Germline CDR1 LNHDA, CDR2 SQIVND (reference sequence). CDR3 sequence reads: CASSAGHHTDTQYF. The CDR3 DNA reads as TGTGCCAGTAGTGCAGGACACCACACAGATACGCAGTATTTT.

The rearrangement joins TRBV6-2 or TRBV6-3 to TRBJ2-7; no definite D call. CDR1 is MNHEY, CDR2 SVGEGT, per germline. This CDR3 has 12 amino acids. The V end lost 2 bases, the J end lost 2 bases, and 4 bases lay between the germline ends. In nucleotides, the CDR3 is TGTGCCAGCAGTTACGAAGCCTACGAGCAGTACTTC. It yields the protein CASSYEAYEQYF.